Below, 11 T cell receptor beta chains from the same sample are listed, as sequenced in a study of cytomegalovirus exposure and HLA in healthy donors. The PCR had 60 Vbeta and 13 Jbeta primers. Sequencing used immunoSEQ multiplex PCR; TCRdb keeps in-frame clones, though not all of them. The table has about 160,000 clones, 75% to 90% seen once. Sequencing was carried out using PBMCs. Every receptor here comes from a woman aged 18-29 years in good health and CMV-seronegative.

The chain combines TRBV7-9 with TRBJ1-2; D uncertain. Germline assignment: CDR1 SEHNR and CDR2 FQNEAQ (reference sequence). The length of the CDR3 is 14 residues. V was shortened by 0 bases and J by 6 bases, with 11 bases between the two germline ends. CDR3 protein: CASSLAYSGNGYTF. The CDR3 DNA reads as TGTGCCAGCAGCTTAGCGTATAGCGGGAATGGCTACACCTTC.

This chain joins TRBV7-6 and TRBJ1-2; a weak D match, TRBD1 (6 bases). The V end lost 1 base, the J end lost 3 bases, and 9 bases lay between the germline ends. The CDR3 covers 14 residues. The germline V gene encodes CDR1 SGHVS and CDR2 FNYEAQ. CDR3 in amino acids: CASSLDSGDYGYTF. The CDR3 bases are TGTGCCAGCAGCTTAGACTCAGGGGACTATGGCTACACCTTC.

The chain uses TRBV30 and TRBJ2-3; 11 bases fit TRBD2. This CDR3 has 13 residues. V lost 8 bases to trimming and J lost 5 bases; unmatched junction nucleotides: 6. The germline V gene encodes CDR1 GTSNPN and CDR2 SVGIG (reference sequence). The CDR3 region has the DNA TGTGCCACAGATAGCGGGGGGGGAGATACGCAGTATTTT. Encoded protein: CATDSGGGDTQYF.

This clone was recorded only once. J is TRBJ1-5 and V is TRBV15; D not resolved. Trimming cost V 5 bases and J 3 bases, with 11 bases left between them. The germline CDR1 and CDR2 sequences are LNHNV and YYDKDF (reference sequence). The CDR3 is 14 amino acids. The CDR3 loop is CATSPTGSNQPQHF. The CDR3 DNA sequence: TGTGCCACCAGCCCAACGGGATCCAATCAGCCCCAGCATTTT.

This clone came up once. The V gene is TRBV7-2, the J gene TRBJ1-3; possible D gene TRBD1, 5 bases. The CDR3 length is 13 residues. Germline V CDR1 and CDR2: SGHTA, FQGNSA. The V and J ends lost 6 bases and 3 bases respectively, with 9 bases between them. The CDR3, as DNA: TGTGCCAGCAGGGGCGGGGGTGGAAACACCATATATTTT. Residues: CASRGGGGNTIYF. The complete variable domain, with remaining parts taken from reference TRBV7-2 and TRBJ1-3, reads GAGVSQSPSNKVTEKGKDVELRCDPISGHTALYWYRQSLGQGLEFLIYFQGNSAPDKSGLPSDRFSAERTGGSVSTLTIQRTQQEDSAVYLCASRGGGGNTIYFGEGSWLTVV.

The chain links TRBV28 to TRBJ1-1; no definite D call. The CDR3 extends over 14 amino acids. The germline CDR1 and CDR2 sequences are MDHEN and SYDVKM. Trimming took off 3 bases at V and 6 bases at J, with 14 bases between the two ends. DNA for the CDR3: TGTGCCAGCAGTTTTGCGGGGAACGAAGCTGAAGCTTTCTTT. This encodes CASSFAGNEAEAFF.

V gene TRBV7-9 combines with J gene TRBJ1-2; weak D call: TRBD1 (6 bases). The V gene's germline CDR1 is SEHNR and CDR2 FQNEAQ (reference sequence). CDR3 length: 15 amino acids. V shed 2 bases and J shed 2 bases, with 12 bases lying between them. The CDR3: CASSLRGASNYGYTF. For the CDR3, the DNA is TGTGCCAGCAGCTTACGGGGGGCCTCGAACTATGGCTACACCTTC.

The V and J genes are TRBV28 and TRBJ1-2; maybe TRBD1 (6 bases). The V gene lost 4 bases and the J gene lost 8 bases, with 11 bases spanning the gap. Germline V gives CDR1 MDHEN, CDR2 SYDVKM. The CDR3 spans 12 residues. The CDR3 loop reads CASSSNREGYTF. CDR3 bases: TGTGCCAGCAGTTCAAACAGGGAGGGCTACACCTTC.

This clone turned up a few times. The CDR3 loop reads CASSPNHWFAEAFF. In DNA form, the CDR3 reads TGTGCCAGCAGTCCCAATCACTGGTTCGCTGAAGCTTTCTTT. The chain employs TRBV28 and TRBJ1-1; D is ambiguous. Looked up from germline, CDR1 is MDHEN and CDR2 is SYDVKM. The CDR3 sequence is 14 residues long. Trimming removed 5 bases from V and 6 bases from J, with 16 bases in between.

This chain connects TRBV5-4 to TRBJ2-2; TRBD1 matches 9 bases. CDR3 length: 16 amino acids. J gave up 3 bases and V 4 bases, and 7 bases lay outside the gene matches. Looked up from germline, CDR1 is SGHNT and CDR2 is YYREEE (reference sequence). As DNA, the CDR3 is TGTGCCAGCAGCCCCAAACAGGGGGCGTACACCGGGGAGCTGTTTTTT. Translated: CASSPKQGAYTGELFF.

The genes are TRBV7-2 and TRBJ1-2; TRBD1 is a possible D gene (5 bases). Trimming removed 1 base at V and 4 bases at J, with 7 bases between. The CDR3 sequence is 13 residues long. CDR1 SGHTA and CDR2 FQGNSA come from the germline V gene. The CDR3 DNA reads TGTGCCAGCAGCTTAGGACAGATCTATGGCTACACCTTC. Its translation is CASSLGQIYGYTF.